Sequencing of this TCR beta chain was carried out in a study of T cells in Graves' hyperthyroidism and ophthalmopathy. Study in general: Peripheral blood specimens were obtained at initial diagnosis, prior to any treatment.

Study-level findings and limits: Clonotypes that were expanded in thyroid above 0.001 mostly appeared in blood too.

An approximately 9.8 ml volume of fresh peripheral blood provided the PBMCs. The V segment lost 4 bases and the J segment 3 bases; nucleotides outside the gene matches: 11. The CDR3 covers 16 residues. Germline values: CDR1 MDHEN, CDR2 SYDVKM. This clonotype was counted between two and nine times. Its specificity is unknown. It was RNA transcripts that yielded the amplified TCR beta CDR3 regions. During a first-round RT-PCR of the TCR CDR3, the HTBI primer set was used. One entry per CDR3 protein, called by TCRdb with MiXCR from the multiplex PCR reads. The profile shows 550,000 to 700,000 distinct CDR3 sequences, roughly 15% of them singletons.

The source of this sequence is a woman between 35 and 50 years old with Graves' ophthalmopathy. Sequenced input: blood. V usage is TRBV28 and J usage is TRBJ2-7; 8 nucleotides agree with TRBD1. The CDR3: CASSWLPADRDYEQYF. The CDR3 bases are TGTGCCAGCAGTTGGCTCCCGGCGGACAGGGACTACGAGCAGTACTTC.